This TCR beta chain was profiled in a study of blood T cell repertoires in COVID-19 (dated by TCRdb to 2019 to 2021). For the study in its entirety: The collaborator samples originated in the United States, Italy and Spain and spanned the acute and convalescent phases of COVID-19. The samples were drawn from the first 160 participants of the ongoing ImmuneRACE study and from 1,254 subjects provided by 6 global collaborators. HLA class I and class II types, where available, came from metadata supplied by the sample provider rather than from assay-based typing. The prospective study material was composed of cDNA or gDNA derived from T cells, B-cell-depleted T cells, or PBMCs. The repertoires were released in a freely available public database meant as a resource for research on the immune response to SARS-CoV-2. Sample metadata almost always included a de-identified subject ID, COVID-19 status, age in years and sex. The dataset comprised deeply sampled blood TCRbeta repertoires from subjects exposed to, actively infected with, or recovered from COVID-19.

CDR1 and CDR2 (LNHDA, SQIVND) derive from the germline V gene (reference sequence). Counted from cysteine to phenylalanine, this CDR3 has 16 amino acids. The sequence is cut down to CDR3 DNA, 48 bases in frame from base 1. Here V drops 6 bases and J drops 3 bases, and the junction holds 8 bases not matched to any gene. The collaborating institutions used their own protocols to collect whole blood in K2EDTA tubes. For TCRbeta analysis, collaborators shipped samples as frozen whole blood, isolated PBMCs, or DNA extracted from either of those sample types. What the study reported, not specific to this receptor: How much clinical and demographic metadata was included differed by source and by participant, and the metadata was provided uncurated.

TCRbeta CDR3 regions were amplified from genomic DNA using the immunoSEQ Assay, a bias-controlled multiplex PCR. In the authors' own workflow: Within the assay, amplification of reference gene primers was used to estimate how many nucleated cells each sample contained. Sequence reads were collapsed and filtered to measure the absolute abundance of every unique TCRbeta CDR3 rearrangement. For each sample, productive Simpson clonality was calculated as the square root of Simpson's diversity index across productive rearrangements. Not all clones reach the TCRdb copy of this immuneACCESS table, which keeps in-frame sequences only. Checked studies attribute under half of the gap to unresolved V genes and leave the rest unexplained. V, J and clone size were drawn from that table, and D and trimming were deduced from the DNA. This sample gives 380,000 or so clones in total; approximately 88% of them show up just once. In total, the top ten clones hold roughly 1.2% of the sample.

A remark on this clone: Its cognate antigen has yet to be identified. No clone much larger than this one lies a single base away; base qualities are absent.

The sequence was obtained from a man in his forties with acute or convalescent COVID-19. Recombination connected TRBV19 to TRBJ2-7; the junction holds 13 bases that match TRBD2. Sequenced sample: peripheral blood. The CDR3 has the sequence CASSRTSGSLVYEQYF. The nucleotide sequence is TGTGCCAGTAGCCGGACTAGCGGGAGCTTAGTCTACGAGCAGTACTTC.